The present T cell receptor beta chain was sequenced within a study of OX40 agonist ivuxolimab in advanced cancers. The CDR3 loop spans 14 amino acids. The germline V gene has CDR1 KGHSH and CDR2 LQKENI. Trimming pared 0 bases from V and 5 bases from J, leaving 10 bases between. Here immunoSEQ multiplex PCR was the method, and the copy in TCRdb shows in-frame clones only, minus some. Here the sample spans 75,000 to 100,000 clones, roughly 93% being singletons. The source of this sequence is an adult with an advanced solid tumor such as melanoma, head and neck, liver or kidney cancer. Sequencing used CD4+ or CD8+ T cells sorted from blood, obtained in a trial of the OX40 agonist ivuxolimab. V usage is TRBV18 and J usage is TRBJ2-5; D unclear. The CDR3 bases are TGTGCCAGCTCACCACCGGCCAGGCGGGAGACCCAGTACTTC. It encodes CASSPPARRETQYF.